Sequencing of this T cell receptor beta chain was carried out in a study of T-cell reconstitution after alpha-beta-depleted transplantation in children. Preparation of the TCRbeta library involved a method that used unique molecular identifiers. A single record per CDR3 protein comes from TCRdb applying MiXCR to the PCR reads. The sample comprises fewer than 750,000 distinct CDR3 sequences, over 25% of which are singletons, and about a third rests with the top ten. Germline V gene lookup returns CDR1 DFQATT and CDR2 SNEGSKA (reference sequence). V shed 5 bases, J shed 5 bases, and the junction held 5 bases outside the gene matches. The length of the CDR3 is 14 residues. This clonotype was counted a few times. Its antigen remains unidentified. Points from the study as a whole: Some patients' high day-60 TCRbeta diversity was attributed to recipient cells surviving conditioning. By about two months after transplant, alpha-beta T cells reportedly arose from several hundred graft clones that had expanded. T cells produced anew were the main source of T-cell counts and diversity one year after transplant.

The input for sequencing was PBMCs, taken before TCRalphabeta/CD19-depleted stem cell transplant. The receptor was isolated from a boy less than two years old with Wiskott-Aldrich syndrome, due to receive a stem cell transplant. The chain employs TRBV20-1 and TRBJ2-3; 12 nucleotides agree with TRBD2. CDR3 region: CSAPRTSGIDTQYF. The CDR3 nucleotides read TGCAGTGCTCCCCGGACTAGCGGGATAGATACGCAGTATTTT.